The present entry profiles one T cell receptor (beta chain) with its context. Using immunoSEQ multiplex PCR, the repertoire was profiled, and TCRdb retains in-frame clones only, with some absent. Among about 15,000 clones listed, 65% to 80% were seen once. Noted treatment: randomized to nivolumab then ipilimumab (arm A) or the reverse (arm B). The sample belongs to a study of sequential checkpoint blockade in melanoma. Study information: Each arm's sequence ended with maintenance nivolumab.

V lost 6 bases to trimming and J lost 11 bases, with 16 bases between them. The CDR3 has 11 residues. Germline CDR1 is GTSNPN and CDR2 is SVGIG (reference sequence). The sequenced sample was CD8+ T cells sorted from blood (inferred from file names), obtained from a patient given nivolumab and ipilimumab in sequence. The TCR originated in a human donor with melanoma. The chain is built from TRBV30 and TRBJ1-1, with D possibly being TRBD1 (5 bases). Here the CDR3 reads CACRRGGEAFF. CDR3 coding DNA: TGTGCCTGTCGCCGCGGGGGGGAGGCTTTCTTT.